Following are 8 T cell receptor beta chains from one sample sequenced in a study of control samples from healthy donors and cancer patients. This table comes from immunoSEQ multiplex PCR, and its TCRdb copy is limited to in-frame clones, with some not included. The table records some 120,000 clones, approximately 89% of them present only once. The source material was blood. All receptors come from a man younger than 30 in good health.

The CDR3 sequence: CASRSGTEAFF. The CDR3, as DNA: TGTGCCAGCAGATCCGGCACTGAAGCTTTCTTT. This chain links TRBV6-6 with TRBJ1-1; D is unresolved. Germline CDR1 reads MNHNY; CDR2 reads SVGAGI (reference sequence). This CDR3 comprises 11 residues. The germline V and J ends were trimmed by 6 bases and 4 bases, with 6 bases remaining between them.

This rearrangement joins TRBV20-1 to TRBJ1-2, with D maybe TRBD1 (5 bases). Trimming left V 3 bases short and J 0 bases short, with 11 bases between. The germline V gene encodes CDR1 DFQATT and CDR2 SNEGSKA (reference sequence). The CDR3 covers 14 residues. The CDR3 protein is CSASLAGANYGYTF. The CDR3 DNA follows: TGCAGTGCTAGTTTGGCGGGGGCTAACTATGGCTACACCTTC.

V gene TRBV14 combines with J gene TRBJ1-4; D is unresolved. V lost 4 bases and J lost 4, with 13 bases in between. CDR1 is SGHDN, CDR2 FVKESK, per germline. The CDR3 spans 15 residues. Here the CDR3 reads CASSRIGGLNEKLFF. CDR3 bases: TGTGCCAGCAGCCGAATCGGAGGGCTTAATGAAAAACTGTTTTTT.

The chain has TRBV30 and TRBJ1-5; 7 positions match TRBD1. The CDR3 extends over 14 amino acids. Per germline, CDR1 GTSNPN and CDR2 SVGIG (reference sequence). With V trimmed by 3 bases and J by 5 bases, 7 bases remained unmatched. The DNA of the CDR3 is TGTGCCTGGAGGGGGACAGCCGAGGATCAGCCCCAGCATTTT. It codes for CAWRGTAEDQPQHF.

This chain uses TRBV27 with TRBJ1-6; TRBD1 might be the D (6 bases). CDR3 length: 15 amino acids. V lost 4 bases and J lost 11, with 18 bases in between. Germline CDR1 and CDR2: MNHEY and SMNVEV (reference sequence). As DNA, the CDR3 is TGTGCCAGCAGTTCCCTGACAGGTCAAGGGACACCCCTCCACTTT. Encoded protein: CASSSLTGQGTPLHF.

The CDR3 here is CASSLTGHLEDEQYF. The CDR3 DNA sequence: TGCGCCAGCAGCTTAACGGGACATCTGGAGGACGAGCAGTACTTC. The chain uses TRBV5-1 and TRBJ2-7, with D possibly being TRBD1 (6 bases). The V end was cut by 2 bases, the J end by 5 bases, with 17 bases between. Germline lookup yields CDR1 SGHRS and CDR2 YFSETQ. The CDR3 is 15 amino acids.

J is TRBJ2-6 and V is TRBV15; no reliable D call. V was cut by 0 bases and J by 0 bases, with 9 bases left in between. The CDR3 runs 17 residues. The V gene's germline CDR1 is LNHNV and CDR2 YYDKDF (reference sequence). CDR3: CATSREDQLSGANVLTF. CDR3 sequence (DNA): TGTGCCACCAGCAGAGAGGACCAACTCTCTGGGGCCAACGTCCTGACTTTC. Complete variable domain (other parts from reference TRBV15 and TRBJ2-6): DAMVIQNPRYQVTQFGKPVTLSCSQTLNHNVMYWYQQKSSQAPKLLFHYYDKDFNNEADTPDNFQSRRPNTSFCFLDIRSPGLGDTAMYLCATSREDQLSGANVLTFGAGSRLTVL.

Only one count was recorded for this clone. The chain carries TRBV7-3 and TRBJ2-7; D gene uncertain. Per germline, CDR1 SGHTA and CDR2 FQGTGA. Trimming took off 2 bases at V and 6 bases at J, with 14 bases between the two ends. This CDR3 is built from 14 residues. The CDR3 here is CASSLDGYSTEQYF. CDR3 nucleotide sequence: TGTGCCAGCAGCTTAGACGGCTATTCGACCGAGCAGTACTTC.